This TCR beta chain appears in the sequencing data of a study of CD8 T cells in ankylosing spondylitis. Overall study results and limits: Within ankylosing spondylitis blood, a TCR beta motif made up of under 10 highly homologous variants appeared to be characteristic.

The ends lost 6 bases at V and 4 bases at J; junction bases unmatched: 10. CDR3 length: 15 residues. CDR1 and CDR2 (germline): MDHEN, SYDVKM. Only a few counts were recorded for this clonotype. Its cognate antigen is unknown. TCRdb passed the 5' RACE reads through MiXCR, listing each CDR3 protein once. Counted here are 750,000 to 850,000 distinct CDR3 sequences, about 11% occurring once; the ten biggest clones make up approximately 0.5%. The source is a male donor with ankylosing spondylitis. Sequenced sample: blood, either unsorted or a sorted T cell fraction (not recorded which). The rearrangement uses TRBV28 and TRBJ2-5; 8 bases agree with TRBD1. The CDR3 sequence: CASSPSDRAGETQYF. DNA of the CDR3: TGTGCCAGCAGCCCGTCGGACAGGGCAGGAGAGACCCAGTACTTC.